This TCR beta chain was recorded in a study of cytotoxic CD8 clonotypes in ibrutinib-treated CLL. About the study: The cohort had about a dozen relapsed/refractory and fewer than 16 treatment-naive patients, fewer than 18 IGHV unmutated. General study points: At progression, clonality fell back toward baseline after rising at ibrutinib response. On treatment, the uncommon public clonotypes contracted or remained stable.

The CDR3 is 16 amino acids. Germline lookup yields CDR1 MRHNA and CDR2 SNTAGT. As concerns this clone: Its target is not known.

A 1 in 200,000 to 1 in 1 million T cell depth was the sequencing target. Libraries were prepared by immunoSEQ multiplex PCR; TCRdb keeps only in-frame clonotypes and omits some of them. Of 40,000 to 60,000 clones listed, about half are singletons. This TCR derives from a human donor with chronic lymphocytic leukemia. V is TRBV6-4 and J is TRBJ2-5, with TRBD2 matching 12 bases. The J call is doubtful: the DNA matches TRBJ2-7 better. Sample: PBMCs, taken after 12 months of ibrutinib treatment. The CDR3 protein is CASTTSGRLSSYEQYF. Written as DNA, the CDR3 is TGTGCCAGCACCACTAGCGGGAGGCTTAGCTCCTACGAGCAGTACTTC.